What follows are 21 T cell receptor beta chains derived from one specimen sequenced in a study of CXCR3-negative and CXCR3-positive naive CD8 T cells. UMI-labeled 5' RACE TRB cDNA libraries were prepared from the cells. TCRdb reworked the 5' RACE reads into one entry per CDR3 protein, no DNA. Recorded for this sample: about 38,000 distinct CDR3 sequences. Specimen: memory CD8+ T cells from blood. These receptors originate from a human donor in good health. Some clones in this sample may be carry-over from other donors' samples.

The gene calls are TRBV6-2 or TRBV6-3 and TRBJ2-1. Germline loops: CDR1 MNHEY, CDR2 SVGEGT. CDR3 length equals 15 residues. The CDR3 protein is CASSSDGGSYNEQFF.

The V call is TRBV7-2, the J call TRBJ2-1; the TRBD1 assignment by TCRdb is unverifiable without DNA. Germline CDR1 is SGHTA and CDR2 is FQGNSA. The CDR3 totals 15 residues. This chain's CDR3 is CASSFGLTGSYEQFF.

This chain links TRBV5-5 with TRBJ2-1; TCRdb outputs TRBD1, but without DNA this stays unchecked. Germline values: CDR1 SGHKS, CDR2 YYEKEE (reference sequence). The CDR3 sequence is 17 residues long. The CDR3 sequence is CASSFLKTGGSYNEQFF. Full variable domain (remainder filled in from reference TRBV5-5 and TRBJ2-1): DAGVTQSPTHLIKTRGQQVTLRCSPISGHKSVSWYQQVLGQGPQFIFQYYEKEERGRGNFPDRFSARQFPNYSSELNVNALLLGDSALYLCASSFLKTGGSYNEQFFGPGTRLTVL.

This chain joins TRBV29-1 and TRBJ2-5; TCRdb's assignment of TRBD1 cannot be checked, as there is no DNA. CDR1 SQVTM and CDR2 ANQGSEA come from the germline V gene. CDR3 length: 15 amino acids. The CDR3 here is CSVEEGAKSSYEQYF.

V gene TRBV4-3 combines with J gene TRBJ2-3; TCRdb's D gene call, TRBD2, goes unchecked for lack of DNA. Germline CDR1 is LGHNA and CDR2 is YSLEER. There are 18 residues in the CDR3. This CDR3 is CASSQEAGGPWVTDTQYF.

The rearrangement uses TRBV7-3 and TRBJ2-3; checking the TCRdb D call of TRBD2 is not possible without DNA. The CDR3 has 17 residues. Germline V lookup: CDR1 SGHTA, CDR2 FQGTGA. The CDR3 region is CASSPHLGGGGTDTQYF.

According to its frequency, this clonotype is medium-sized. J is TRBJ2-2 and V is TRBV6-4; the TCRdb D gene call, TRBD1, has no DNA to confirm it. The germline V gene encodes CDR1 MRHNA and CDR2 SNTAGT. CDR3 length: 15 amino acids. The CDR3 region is CATSAGTGNTGELFF.

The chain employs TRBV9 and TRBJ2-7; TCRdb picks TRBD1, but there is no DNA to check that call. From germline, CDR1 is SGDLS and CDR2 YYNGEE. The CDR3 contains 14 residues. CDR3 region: CASSVRDRPYEQYF.

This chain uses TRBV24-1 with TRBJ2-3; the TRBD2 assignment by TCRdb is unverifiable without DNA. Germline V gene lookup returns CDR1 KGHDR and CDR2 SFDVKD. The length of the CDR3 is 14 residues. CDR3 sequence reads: CATSEAASTDTQYF.

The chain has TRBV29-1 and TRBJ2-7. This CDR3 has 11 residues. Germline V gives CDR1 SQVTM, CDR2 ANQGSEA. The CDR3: CSVEDTSEQYF.

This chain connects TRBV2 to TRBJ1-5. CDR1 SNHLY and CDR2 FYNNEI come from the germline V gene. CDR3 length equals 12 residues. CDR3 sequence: CASSVGSQPQHF.

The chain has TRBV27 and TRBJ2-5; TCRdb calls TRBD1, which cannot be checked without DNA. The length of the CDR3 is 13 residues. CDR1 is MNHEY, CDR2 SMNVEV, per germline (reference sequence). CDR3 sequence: CASSLTGGNEQYF.

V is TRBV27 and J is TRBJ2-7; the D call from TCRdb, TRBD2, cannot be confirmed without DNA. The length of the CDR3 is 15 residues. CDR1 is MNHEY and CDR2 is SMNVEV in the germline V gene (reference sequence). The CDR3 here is CASQITYGRAGEQYF.

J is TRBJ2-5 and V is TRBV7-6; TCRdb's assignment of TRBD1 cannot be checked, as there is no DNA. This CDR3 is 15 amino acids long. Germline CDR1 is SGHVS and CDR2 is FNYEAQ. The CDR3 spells CASSRDRVKEETQYF.

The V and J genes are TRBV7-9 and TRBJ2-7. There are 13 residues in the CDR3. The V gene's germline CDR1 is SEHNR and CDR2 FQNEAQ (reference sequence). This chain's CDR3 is CASSLGEYYEQYF.

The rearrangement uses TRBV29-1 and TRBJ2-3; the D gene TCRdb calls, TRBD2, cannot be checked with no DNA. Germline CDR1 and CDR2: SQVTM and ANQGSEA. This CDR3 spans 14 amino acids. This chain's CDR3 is CSVGAGGYTDTQYF.

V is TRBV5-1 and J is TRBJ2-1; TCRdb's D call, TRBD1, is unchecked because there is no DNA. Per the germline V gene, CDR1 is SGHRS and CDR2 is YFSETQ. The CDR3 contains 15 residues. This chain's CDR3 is CASSARQGTYNEQFF.

Here the CDR3 reads CAISPRDRGRSTEAFF. V and J are TRBV10-3 and TRBJ1-1; TCRdb returns TRBD1, unconfirmable since there is no DNA. CDR1 ENHRY and CDR2 SYGVKD come from the germline V gene. The CDR3 consists of 16 residues.

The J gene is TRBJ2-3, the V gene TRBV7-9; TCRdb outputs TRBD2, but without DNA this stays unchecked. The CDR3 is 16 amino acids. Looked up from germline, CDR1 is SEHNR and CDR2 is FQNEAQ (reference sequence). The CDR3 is CASSEVLGGSTDTQYF. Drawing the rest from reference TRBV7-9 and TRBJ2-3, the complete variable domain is DTGVSQNPRHKITKRGQNVTFRCDPISEHNRLYWYRQTLGQGPEFLTYFQNEAQLEKSRLLSDRFSAERPKGSFSTLEIQRTEQGDSAMYLCASSEVLGGSTDTQYFGPGTRLTVL.

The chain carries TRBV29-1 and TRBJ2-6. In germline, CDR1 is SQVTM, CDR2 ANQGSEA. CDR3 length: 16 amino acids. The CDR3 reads CSVEEWTVGGANVLTF.

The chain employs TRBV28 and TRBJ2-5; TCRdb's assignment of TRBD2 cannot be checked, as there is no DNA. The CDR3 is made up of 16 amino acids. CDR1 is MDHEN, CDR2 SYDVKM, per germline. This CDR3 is CASSFRAGGLQETQYF.